Listed below are T cell receptor beta chains from one sample, sequenced in a study of memory CD4+ T cells and cytomegalovirus serostatus. The method was immunoSEQ multiplex PCR; TCRdb's version includes in-frame clones alone and lacks a portion of them. The sample contains roughly 28,000 clones, around 80% of which appear only once. Sequenced material: memory CD4+ T cells from blood. The receptors come from an adult in good health and CMV-seronegative. The CDR3 runs from the conserved cysteine through the conserved F or W. A D gene is named only where the DNA matches it firmly. The size entry is marked missing in some rows and otherwise reads once, few, many or a size class.

CDR3: CASTFSVDTEAFF; DNA: TGTGCCAGCACCTTCTCGGTGGACACTGAAGCTTTCTTT; V: TRBV7-2; J: TRBJ1-1; length: 13; size: NA; D: NA
CDR3: CASSPVGQGETQYF; DNA: TGTGCCAGCAGCCCGGTGGGGCAGGGGGAGACCCAGTACTTC; V: TRBV11-3; J: TRBJ2-5; length: 14; size: few; D: NA
CDR3: CASKHQGHTEAFF; DNA: TGTGCCAGCAAACACCAGGGACACACTGAAGCTTTCTTT; V: TRBV6-1; J: TRBJ1-1; length: 13; size: few; D: NA
CDR3: CASSQTDTSGNTIYF; DNA: TGTGCCAGCAGCCAGACAGATACCTCTGGAAACACCATATATTTT; V: TRBV4-2; J: TRBJ1-3; length: 15; size: NA; D: NA
CDR3: CASSEVGQGYGYTF; DNA: TGTGCCAGCAGTGAAGTGGGACAGGGGTATGGCTACACCTTC; V: TRBV6-1; J: TRBJ1-2; length: 14; size: NA; D: TRBD1
CDR3: CASSLLLGSGNEQFF; DNA: TGTGCCAGCAGCTTACTTTTGGGGTCAGGAAATGAGCAGTTCTTC; V: TRBV7-9; J: TRBJ2-1; length: 15; size: once; D: NA
CDR3: CASTPRRVGGYTF; DNA: TGTGCCAGCACCCCTAGACGGGTTGGGGGCTACACCTTC; V: TRBV11-2; J: TRBJ1-2; length: 13; size: NA; D: NA
CDR3: CASSPRGPRADTQYF; DNA: TGTGCCAGCTCACCTAGGGGTCCAAGGGCAGATACGCAGTATTTT; V: TRBV18; J: TRBJ2-3; length: 15; size: NA; D: NA
CDR3: CASSPSTGYNSPLHF; DNA: TGTGCCAGCAGCCCGTCGACAGGTTACAATTCACCCCTCCACTTT; V: TRBV6-5; J: TRBJ1-6; length: 15; size: NA; D: NA
CDR3: CASSSGGATDTQYF; DNA: TGTGCCAGCTCAAGCGGGGGGGCGACAGATACGCAGTATTTT; V: TRBV18; J: TRBJ2-3; length: 14; size: once; D: TRBD2
CDR3: CASSLEVQGGNTGELFF; DNA: TGTGCCAGCAGCTTAGAGGTCCAGGGCGGAAACACCGGGGAGCTGTTTTTT; V: TRBV11-2; J: TRBJ2-2; length: 17; size: NA; D: NA
CDR3: CASSPVAPAGVAKNIQYF; DNA: TGTGCCAGCTCACCGGTTGCCCCAGCGGGGGTAGCCAAAAACATTCAGTACTTC; V: TRBV18; J: TRBJ2-4; length: 18; size: few; D: TRBD2
CDR3: CASSITPGGRDTEAFF; DNA: TGTGCCAGTAGTATAACCCCAGGGGGCAGGGACACTGAAGCTTTCTTT; V: TRBV19; J: TRBJ1-1; length: 16; size: NA; D: TRBD1
CDR3: CASRGSGGNGELFF; DNA: TGTGCCAGCAGGGGCTCAGGGGGTAACGGGGAGCTGTTTTTT; V: TRBV11-2; J: TRBJ2-2; length: 14; size: NA; D: TRBD1
CDR3: CASSVSFGDSSGNTIYF; DNA: TGTGCCAGCAGTGTAAGCTTTGGGGATTCCTCTGGAAACACCATATATTTT; V: TRBV7-8; J: TRBJ1-3; length: 17; size: NA; D: NA
CDR3: CASSGLRSGTKGYTF; DNA: TGTGCCAGCAGCGGTTTGCGTTCCGGGACAAAGGGCTACACCTTC; V: TRBV7-9; J: TRBJ1-2; length: 15; size: NA; D: NA
CDR3: CASSSSAYEQYF; DNA: TGTGCCAGCAGCTCGTCGGCTTACGAGCAGTACTTC; V: TRBV11-1; J: TRBJ2-7; length: 12; size: NA; D: NA
CDR3: CARAGTVRFYEQYF; DNA: TGTGCCAGGGCGGGGACAGTTAGATTCTACGAGCAGTACTTC; V: TRBV2; J: TRBJ2-7; length: 14; size: NA; D: NA
CDR3: CASSLDQGRVNTEAFF; DNA: TGTGCCAGCAGCTTGGATCAGGGGAGGGTAAACACTGAAGCTTTCTTT; V: TRBV7-6; J: TRBJ1-1; length: 16; size: NA; D: NA
CDR3: CASSKWGLSGANVLTF; DNA: TGTGCCAGTAGTAAATGGGGCCTCTCTGGGGCCAACGTCCTGACTTTC; V: TRBV19; J: TRBJ2-6; length: 16; size: NA; D: NA
CDR3: CASSLARTAPNTGELFF; DNA: TGTGCCAGCAGCTTAGCGCGAACAGCCCCGAACACCGGGGAGCTGTTTTTT; V: TRBV7-9; J: TRBJ2-2; length: 17; size: NA; D: NA
CDR3: CAWSRGSNQPQHF; DNA: TGTGCCTGGAGCAGGGGAAGTAATCAGCCCCAGCATTTT; V: TRBV30; J: TRBJ1-5; length: 13; size: once; D: NA
CDR3: CASSEAAGQFTDTQYF; DNA: TGTGCCAGCAGTGAAGCGGCCGGACAGTTCACAGATACGCAGTATTTT; V: TRBV6-1; J: TRBJ2-3; length: 16; size: NA; D: NA
CDR3: CASSDSGQGYTGELFF; DNA: TGTGCCAGCAGTGATTCCGGACAGGGATACACCGGGGAGCTGTTTTTT; V: TRBV25-1; J: TRBJ2-2; length: 16; size: NA; D: TRBD1
CDR3: CASSLGGLGYGYTF; DNA: TGTGCCAGCAGCTTAGGGGGCCTCGGGTATGGCTACACCTTC; V: TRBV7-9; J: TRBJ1-2; length: 14; size: NA; D: NA
CDR3: CSVKTGGPYTEAFF; DNA: TGCAGCGTTAAAACAGGGGGCCCGTACACTGAAGCTTTCTTT; V: TRBV29-1; J: TRBJ1-1; length: 14; size: few; D: TRBD1
CDR3: CASNRQGGASYEQYF; DNA: TGTGCCAGCAATCGACAGGGGGGGGCCTCCTACGAGCAGTACTTC; V: TRBV28; J: TRBJ2-7; length: 15; size: once; D: TRBD1
CDR3: CASSDALGSTSYTF; DNA: TGTGCCAGCAGTGATGCACTCGGGAGTACTAGCTACACCTTC; V: TRBV2; J: TRBJ1-2; length: 14; size: NA; D: NA
CDR3: CASSPGTTGVEAEGEQFF; DNA: TGTGCCAGCAGCCCGGGCACCACAGGGGTGGAGGCCGAGGGTGAGCAGTTCTTC; V: TRBV7-9; J: TRBJ2-1; length: 18; size: NA; D: TRBD1
CDR3: CAWSATGGGETQYF; DNA: TGTGCCTGGAGTGCCACAGGGGGTGGAGAGACCCAGTACTTC; V: TRBV30; J: TRBJ2-5; length: 14; size: NA; D: TRBD1
CDR3: CASSFGGGFNEQFF; DNA: TGTGCCAGCAGCTTTGGCGGGGGATTTAATGAGCAGTTCTTC; V: TRBV5-4; J: TRBJ2-1; length: 14; size: NA; D: TRBD2
CDR3: CASSLTPIVNTEAFF; DNA: TGCGCCAGCAGCTTGACCCCTATCGTGAACACTGAAGCTTTCTTT; V: TRBV5-1; J: TRBJ1-1; length: 15; size: NA; D: NA
CDR3: CASTNSLGYTF; DNA: TGTGCCAGCACAAATAGTCTCGGCTACACCTTC; V: TRBV2; J: TRBJ1-2; length: 11; size: once; D: NA
CDR3: CASSLMTRDTGEQYF; DNA: TGTGCCAGCAGTTTAATGACACGGGACACTGGCGAGCAGTACTTC; V: TRBV6-1; J: TRBJ2-7; length: 15; size: few; D: NA
CDR3: CASSSVNTEAFF; DNA: TGTGCCAGCAGTTCAGTAAACACTGAAGCTTTCTTT; V: TRBV27; J: TRBJ1-1; length: 12; size: few; D: NA
CDR3: CASSPRTGGLNTEAFF; DNA: TGCGCCAGCAGCCCGCGTACAGGGGGGTTGAACACTGAAGCTTTCTTT; V: TRBV4-3; J: TRBJ1-1; length: 16; size: NA; D: TRBD1
CDR3: CASSLRTGGRGANVLTF; DNA: TGTGCCAGTAGTCTTCGGACAGGGGGCCGTGGGGCCAACGTCCTGACTTTC; V: TRBV19; J: TRBJ2-6; length: 17; size: NA; D: TRBD1
CDR3: CASSLGSSGGYEQYF; DNA: TGTGCCAGCAGCTTAGGGTCTAGCGGGGGGTACGAGCAGTACTTC; V: TRBV11-2; J: TRBJ2-7; length: 15; size: NA; D: TRBD2
CDR3: CASSQLPGAGNTEAFF; DNA: TGTGCCAGCAGCCAATTACCGGGGGCGGGAAACACTGAAGCTTTCTTT; V: TRBV16; J: TRBJ1-1; length: 16; size: NA; D: NA
CDR3: CAWSVSTGAAQYF; DNA: TGTGCCTGGAGTGTTTCGACTGGTGCGGCCCAGTACTTC; V: TRBV30; J: TRBJ2-5; length: 13; size: NA; D: NA
CDR3: CAISLTTPGYGYTF; DNA: TGTGCCATCAGTTTAACCACGCCTGGCTATGGCTACACCTTC; V: TRBV10-3; J: TRBJ1-2; length: 14; size: few; D: NA
CDR3: CASSVGDRRNQPQHF; DNA: TGTGCCAGCAGTGTCGGAGACAGACGCAATCAGCCCCAGCATTTT; V: TRBV2; J: TRBJ1-5; length: 15; size: NA; D: NA
CDR3: CASDGQGHGDTQYF; DNA: TGTGCCAGTGATGGACAGGGTCATGGAGATACGCAGTATTTT; V: TRBV28; J: TRBJ2-3; length: 14; size: NA; D: TRBD1
CDR3: CASSPGETGRGAFF; DNA: TGTGCCAGCTCACCAGGGGAAACAGGGAGGGGAGCTTTCTTT; V: TRBV18; J: TRBJ1-1; length: 14; size: few; D: NA
CDR3: CASSPDRSSGNTIYF; DNA: TGTGCCAGCAGCCCCGACAGGAGCTCTGGAAACACCATATATTTT; V: TRBV6-5; J: TRBJ1-3; length: 15; size: NA; D: NA